The sequence of this T cell receptor (beta chain) was determined in a study of CD8 T cells in Susac syndrome. Findings and limits, study-wide: The study admitted that it had a relatively small number of individuals in its TCR sequencing and HLA analysis.

The CDR3 is 13 residues long. V lost 3 bases and J lost 4, with 12 bases in between. CDR1 is GTSNPN, CDR2 SVGIG, per germline (reference sequence). TCR beta was sequenced from blood CD8+ and CD4+ T cells. Fulfillment of recently defined diagnostic criteria for definite or probable disease was shown by the patients with Susac syndrome. This clonotype has a handful of counts. The antigen is not known. A quantity of about 0.45 to 1 ug RNA underwent reverse transcription using random hexamers. The TCR beta CDR3 was amplified by immunoSEQ multiplex PCR across 54 Vbeta, 13 Jbeta. Via MiXCR, TCRdb re-called the immunoSEQ multiplex PCR reads, giving one row per CDR3 protein. The table has just under 95,000 distinct CDR3 sequences, about 94% seen once.

This receptor was taken from a human donor with Susac syndrome. The chain carries TRBV30 and TRBJ1-1; D remains unclear. Sequences were obtained from CD4+ T cells from PBMCs. CDR3 DNA: TGTGCCTGGAGAGAGTACGGGGTCACTGAAGCTTTCTTT. This sequence encodes CAWREYGVTEAFF.